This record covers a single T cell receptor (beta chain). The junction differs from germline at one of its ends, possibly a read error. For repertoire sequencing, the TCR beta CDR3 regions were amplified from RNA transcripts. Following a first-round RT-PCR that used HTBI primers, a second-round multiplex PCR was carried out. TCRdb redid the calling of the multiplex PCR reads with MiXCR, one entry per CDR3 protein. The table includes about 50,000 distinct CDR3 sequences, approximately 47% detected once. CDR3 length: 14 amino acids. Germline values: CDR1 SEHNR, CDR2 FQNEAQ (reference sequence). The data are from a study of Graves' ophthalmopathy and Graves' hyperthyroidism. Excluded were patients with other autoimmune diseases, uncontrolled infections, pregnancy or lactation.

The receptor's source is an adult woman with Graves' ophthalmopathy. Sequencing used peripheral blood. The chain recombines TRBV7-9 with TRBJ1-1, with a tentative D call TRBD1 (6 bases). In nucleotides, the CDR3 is TGTGCCAGCAGCCCCCCCGCGCGGGACACCGAAGTTTTCTTT. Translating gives CASSPPARDTEVFF.